The present entry profiles one TCR beta chain with its context. This table comes from immunoSEQ multiplex PCR, and its TCRdb copy is limited to in-frame clones, with some not included. The table shows some 90,000 clones, with 65% to 90% occurring only once. This entry comes from a study of blood T cell repertoires in COVID-19. The overall study: PBMCs, B-cell-depleted T cells, or T cells provided the cDNA or gDNA that made up the material.

Looked up from germline, CDR1 is ENHRY and CDR2 is SYGVKD. There are 13 residues in the CDR3. Trimming took off 2 bases at V and 8 bases at J, with 10 bases between the two ends. Sequencing was carried out using peripheral blood. The sequence was obtained from a man between 70 and 80 years old with active or convalescent COVID-19. This chain links TRBV10-3 with TRBJ2-1; the D is unclear. CDR3 loop: CAISETAHHEQFF. CDR3 in DNA: TGTGCCATCAGTGAGACAGCCCACCATGAGCAGTTCTTC.